The 30 T cell receptor beta chains presented below share a single source sample, sequenced in a study of Graves' ophthalmopathy and Graves' hyperthyroidism. The study amplified TCR beta CDR3 regions using RNA transcripts. HTBI primers primed a first-round RT-PCR, and a second-round multiplex PCR followed. TCRdb re-called the multiplex PCR reads with MiXCR, one entry per CDR3 protein. The table has more than 550,000 distinct CDR3 sequences, about two fifths seen once; the top ten hold roughly 3%. Input material: peripheral blood. The source is an adult man with Graves' ophthalmopathy.

This clonotype was counted many times. The rearrangement joins TRBV25-1 to TRBJ2-3; 12 positions agree with TRBD2. Germline values: CDR1 MGHDK, CDR2 SYGVNS. Trimming took 4 bases from V and 4 from J; bases not matched to a gene: 6. The CDR3 extends over 16 amino acids. The CDR3: CASSVTSGSDADTQYF. In DNA, the CDR3 is TGTGCCAGCAGTGTGACTAGCGGGAGCGATGCAGATACGCAGTATTTT.

This clonotype was seen at least ten times. This chain uses TRBV12-3 or TRBV12-4 with TRBJ1-1, with D possibly matching TRBD1 (5 bases). V was pared by 3 bases and J by 11 bases, with 19 bases between. CDR3 length: 14 residues. CDR3 in DNA: TGTGCCAGCAGTTTCGGGGCTACGTTCCGTTTTGCTTTCTTT. It translates to CASSFGATFRFAFF.

This clonotype occurred many times. V gene TRBV4-1 combines with J gene TRBJ1-1; D uncertain. Between the trimmed V and J ends, which lost 0 bases and 4 bases, there was a span of 6 bases. CDR1 and CDR2 (germline): MGHRA, YSYEKL. The CDR3 extends over 13 amino acids. The CDR3 nucleotides read TGCGCCAGCAGCCAAGATATGCGCACTGAAGCTTTCTTT. Protein sequence: CASSQDMRTEAFF.

This sequence joins TRBV5-1 and TRBJ1-1; D might be TRBD1 (6 bases). The CDR3 spans 15 residues. Trimming stripped 4 bases from V and 0 bases from J, with 13 bases between. CDR1 and CDR2 from the germline V gene are SGHRS and YFSETQ. For the CDR3, the DNA is TGCGCCAGCAGCCCGAGGGGGAACATGAACACTGAAGCTTTCTTT. Its translation: CASSPRGNMNTEAFF.

At least ten counts were recorded for this clonotype. The chain links TRBV25-1 to TRBJ1-1, with D possibly being TRBD1 (5 bases). CDR1 and CDR2 (germline): MGHDK, SYGVNS. The ends were cut back, 6 bases at V and 2 bases at J, with 13 bases in the middle. The CDR3 is made up of 14 amino acids. CDR3 sequence reads: CASRLGGSNTEAFF. In DNA form, the CDR3 reads TGTGCCAGCAGGCTGGGGGGGTCAAACACTGAAGCTTTCTTT.

This clonotype was counted ten times or more. The chain couples TRBV7-3 to TRBJ1-4; no clear D. The V and J ends lost 10 bases and 0 bases respectively, with 9 bases between them. Looked up from germline, CDR1 is SGHTA and CDR2 is FQGTGA. The CDR3 totals 13 residues. CDR3 bases: TGTGCCACCGAGTCAACAACTAATGAAAAACTGTTTTTT. Translation gives CATESTTNEKLFF.

The rearrangement links TRBV20-1 to TRBJ1-5; D is undetermined. This CDR3 spans 15 amino acids. V lost 3 bases and J 0 bases, leaving 12 bases between the germline ends. Germline V gene data show CDR1 as DFQATT and CDR2 as SNEGSKA (reference sequence). This chain's CDR3 is CSASLGELSNQPQHF. DNA of the CDR3: TGCAGTGCTAGTCTCGGGGAACTTAGCAATCAGCCCCAGCATTTT.

The chain uses TRBV10-3 and TRBJ2-5; the match to TRBD2 covers 10 bases. CDR1 is ENHRY and CDR2 is SYGVKD in the germline V gene. The CDR3 loop spans 14 amino acids. J gave up 5 bases and V 4 bases, and 4 bases lay outside the gene matches. The CDR3 bases are TGTGCCATCAGTGTCTCAGCGGGAGGGGAGACCCAGTACTTC. Protein product: CAISVSAGGETQYF.

This clonotype was seen many times. J is TRBJ2-7 and V is TRBV6-6; 8 nucleotides align to TRBD1. Trimming took 5 bases from V and 7 from J; bases not matched to a gene: 7. Germline lookup yields CDR1 MNHNY and CDR2 SVGAGI (reference sequence). CDR3 length: 13 amino acids. For the CDR3, the DNA is TGTGCCAGCAGTCCCCGGACAGGGAGGGAGCAGTACTTC. It translates to CASSPRTGREQYF.

This clonotype was found a few times. The chain is built from TRBV18 and TRBJ2-6; D gene uncertain. The germline V gene encodes CDR1 KGHSH and CDR2 LQKENI. V was shortened by 2 bases and J by 0 bases, with 5 bases between the two germline ends. The CDR3 totals 15 residues. This CDR3 reads CASSPWHSGANVLTF. For the CDR3, the DNA is TGTGCCAGCTCACCATGGCACTCTGGGGCCAACGTCCTGACTTTC.

A remark on this clonotype: The junction differs from germline at one of its ends, possibly a read error. The chain recombines TRBV10-3 with TRBJ2-5; 10 nucleotides match TRBD2. From germline, CDR1 is ENHRY and CDR2 SYGVKD. The CDR3 consists of 16 residues. CDR3 sequence (DNA): TGTGCCAGCAGTACGCCGGGACTAGCGCCTTTAGAGACCCAGTACTTC. Encoded protein: CASSTPGLAPLETQYF.

In its sample, this clonotype was seen many times. This sequence joins TRBV13 and TRBJ2-7; 7 nucleotides match TRBD2. Germline CDR1 reads PRHDT; CDR2 reads FYEKMQ (reference sequence). There are 15 residues in the CDR3. V trimming: 5 bases; J trimming: 2 bases; junction bases outside the gene matches: 9. The CDR3 nucleotides read TGTGCCAGCAGCCTAGCCGGGGGGACTGCCTACGAGCAGTACTTC. Its translation: CASSLAGGTAYEQYF.

This clonotype was picked up many times. This sequence joins TRBV25-1 and TRBJ1-1, with 7 positions matching TRBD1. Unmatched junction bases numbered 3, after V lost 4 bases and J lost 4 bases. Germline CDR1 MGHDK, CDR2 SYGVNS. The CDR3 sequence is 13 residues long. CDR3 loop: CASSAQGFTEAFF. The CDR3 coding sequence is TGTGCCAGCAGTGCACAGGGGTTCACTGAAGCTTTCTTT.

Note on this clonotype: At one boundary the junction diverges from the germline segment, which might be a read error. CDR3 bases: TGTGCCAGCAGCTGGACGGCAGGGGAGAGAACTGAAGCTTTC. Residues: CASSWTAGERTEAF. J is TRBJ2-6 and V is TRBV7-3; tentative D call: TRBD1 (6 bases). Germline V gives CDR1 SGHTA, CDR2 FQGTGA. This CDR3 has 14 amino acids.

Many counts were recorded for this clonotype. The V and J genes are TRBV10-2 and TRBJ2-7; the D gene is possibly TRBD2 (6 bases). The CDR3 has 15 residues. Germline lookup yields CDR1 WSHSY and CDR2 SAAADI. Trimming stripped 7 bases from V and 0 bases from J, with 16 bases between. CDR3: CASKVGTPSSYEQYF. CDR3 nucleotides: TGCGCCAGCAAGGTCGGGACTCCTAGCTCCTACGAGCAGTACTTC.

This clonotype was recorded at least ten times. V gene TRBV10-3 combines with J gene TRBJ1-1; 7 nucleotides match TRBD1. V shed 8 bases, J shed 8 bases, and the junction held 8 bases outside the gene matches. The CDR3 extends over 12 amino acids. Per germline, CDR1 ENHRY and CDR2 SYGVKD. The CDR3 nucleotides are TGTGCCATCCTAGGAGGGGGCAGGGAAGCTTTCTTT. Its translation: CAILGGGREAFF.

The chain uses TRBV7-6 and TRBJ2-2; 11 nucleotides match TRBD1. The CDR3 loop spans 15 amino acids. V was pared by 8 bases and J by 5 bases, with 7 bases of the junction left unmatched. The germline V gene has CDR1 SGHVS and CDR2 FNYEAQ. The CDR3 region is CASSRDRGSTGELFF. In DNA form, the CDR3 reads TGTGCCAGCTCCCGGGACAGGGGGTCGACCGGGGAGCTGTTTTTT.

This clonotype has only one observation. V usage is TRBV16 and J usage is TRBJ1-5; maybe TRBD1 (5 bases). Germline V gene sequence: CDR1 KGHSY, CDR2 FQNENV. V was pared by 8 bases and J by 3 bases, with 14 bases between. The CDR3 is made up of 14 amino acids. In DNA, the CDR3 is TGTGCCAGCGTCCAAACAGGCCTCAATCAGCCCCAGCATTTT. Translating gives CASVQTGLNQPQHF.

Concerning this clonotype itself: At one boundary the junction diverges from the germline segment, which might be a read error. V usage is TRBV7-2 and J usage is TRBJ2-2; 7 bases match TRBD1. The CDR3 length is 17 residues. CDR1 is SGHTA, CDR2 FQGNSA, per germline. CDR3 DNA: TGTGCCAGCAGCCAAAACCTAGGGGGCGTGAACCCCGGGGAGCTGTTTTTT. Translating it yields CASSQNLGGVNPGELFF.

This clonotype was picked up a small number of times. Here the CDR3 reads CSARNGQGPEQYF. In DNA form, the CDR3 reads TGCAGTGCTAGGAACGGACAGGGACCCGAGCAGTACTTC. The rearrangement links TRBV20-1 to TRBJ2-7; 8 nucleotides align to TRBD1. The germline CDR1 and CDR2 sequences are DFQATT and SNEGSKA (reference sequence). The CDR3 extends over 13 amino acids. Trimming at V came to 3 bases and at J to 6 bases, leaving 7 bases not matched to a gene.

About this clonotype itself: A clone one base away is much larger, so this may be a read error. The chain recombines TRBV25-1 with TRBJ1-6; D may be TRBD1 (5 bases). Germline-derived CDR1 and CDR2 are MGHDK and SYGVNS. V lost 11 bases, J lost 11 bases, and 25 bases lay in between. The CDR3 sequence is 15 residues long. CDR3 DNA sequence: TGTGCCGGCTGCCGTGGGACGGCAATGGGGGCACCCCTCCACTTT. Translated, it gives CAGCRGTAMGAPLHF.

This clonotype occurred a few times. The chain uses TRBV2 and TRBJ2-7; no definite D call. This CDR3 is 16 amino acids long. Germline V gene lookup returns CDR1 SNHLY and CDR2 FYNNEI. V gave up 3 bases and J gave up 0 bases, with 15 bases separating them. CDR3 coding DNA: TGTGCCAGCAGTGATGTCCCAGCCGAAAGCTCCTACGAGCAGTACTTC. Protein sequence: CASSDVPAESSYEQYF.

This clonotype was observed a single time. Since a much larger clone is just one base distant, this may be a read error. The V call is TRBV10-3, the J call TRBJ2-3; unclear D gene. The germline V and J ends were trimmed by 6 bases and 0 bases, with 10 bases remaining between them. Germline V gene data show CDR1 as ENHRY and CDR2 as SYGVKD. The CDR3 runs 14 residues. CDR3: CAIRSEASTDTQYF. The DNA of the CDR3 is TGTGCCATCAGGAGCGAAGCTAGCACAGATACGCAGTATTTT.

The chain uses TRBV15 and TRBJ1-5; 11 positions match TRBD1. This CDR3 is built from 15 residues. J gave up 5 bases and V 4 bases, and 4 bases lay outside the gene matches. CDR1 is LNHNV, CDR2 YYDKDF, per germline (reference sequence). The CDR3 spells CATSNRGQGDQPQHF. CDR3 DNA: TGTGCCACCAGCAACAGGGGACAGGGGGATCAGCCCCAGCATTTT.

Worth noting for this clonotype: At one end the junction does not follow the germline gene, possibly because of a read error. The J gene is TRBJ2-7, the V gene TRBV19; 8 bases agree with TRBD1. Germline V lookup: CDR1 LNHDA, CDR2 SQIVND (reference sequence). This CDR3 is built from 14 residues. In nucleotides, the CDR3 is TGTGCCAATAGTCCGGGACAGGTGTTCCTCGAGCAGTACTTC. It specifies CANSPGQVFLEQYF.

This clonotype appeared many times. The V call is TRBV7-2, the J call TRBJ2-7, with 10 bases matching TRBD2. Trimming removed 6 bases from V and 3 bases from J; junction bases left unmatched: 5. Germline lookup yields CDR1 SGHTA and CDR2 FQGNSA. This CDR3 contains 14 residues. Written as DNA, the CDR3 is TGTGCCAGCAGTCCCGCTAGCGGGAGCTACGAGCAGTACTTC. Translation gives CASSPASGSYEQYF.

This clonotype has a count of ten or more. The chain carries TRBV9 and TRBJ1-1, with D uncertain. V gave up 0 bases and J gave up 4 bases, with 7 bases separating them. There are 13 residues in the CDR3. Germline V gene data show CDR1 as SGDLS and CDR2 as YYNGEE. CDR3 in amino acids: CASSVGIGTEAFF. CDR3 bases: TGTGCCAGCAGCGTAGGGATCGGCACTGAAGCTTTCTTT.

This chain uses TRBV19 with TRBJ2-5; perhaps TRBD2 as D (7 bases). Germline V gene lookup returns CDR1 LNHDA and CDR2 SQIVND (reference sequence). Trimming took off 5 bases at V and 9 bases at J, with 22 bases between the two ends. The CDR3 spans 15 residues. DNA for the CDR3: TGTGCCAGTAGTGTACAGGGAGGGGAAGAGATGGCCCAGTACTTC. This translates into CASSVQGGEEMAQYF.

This clonotype was recorded at least ten times. The chain links TRBV2 to TRBJ2-2; 8 nucleotides line up with TRBD2. CDR3 length: 16 amino acids. The ends lost 3 bases at V and 0 bases at J; junction bases unmatched: 3. The germline CDR1 and CDR2 sequences are SNHLY and FYNNEI. This chain's CDR3 is CASSEVLAANTGELFF. CDR3 coding DNA: TGTGCCAGCAGTGAGGTACTAGCGGCGAACACCGGGGAGCTGTTTTTT.

This chain connects TRBV7-9 to TRBJ1-5, with D hard to call. With 1 base removed from V and 5 bases from J, the gap between germline ends came to 9 bases. Germline V gene data show CDR1 as SEHNR and CDR2 as FQNEAQ (reference sequence). The CDR3 extends over 14 amino acids. The CDR3 nucleotides read TGTGCCAGCAGCTTAGATGGACCCTATCAGCCCCAGCATTTT. This gives the protein CASSLDGPYQPQHF.